The clone carrying this T cell receptor beta chain was detected ten times or more. This entry is derived from a study of tumor and adjacent non-tumor tissue in lung cancer. In the study overall: Samples averaged approximately 4.2 million productive TCRbeta reads each.

A modified ARM-PCR protocol with three rounds of nested PCR amplified TCRbeta. Each CDR3 protein is one row after TCRdb ran MiXCR on the multiplex PCR reads. Found here are more than 95,000 distinct CDR3 sequences, roughly 67% of them singletons; the top ten hold around 13%. The CDR3 runs 15 residues. With 1 base clipped from V and 7 bases from J, the junction kept 9 bases outside the gene matches. Germline V gene sequence: CDR1 DFQATT, CDR2 SNEGSKA (reference sequence). This sample's RNA came from whole unsorted tissue. This clonotype was obtained from a young man with non-small cell lung cancer. The chain links TRBV20-1 to TRBJ1-2; 10 bases line up with TRBD1. The sequenced sample was lung tumor tissue. The CDR3 bases are TGCAGTGCTAGAGTTCTGACAGGGGGCGTCGGTGGCTACACCTTC. As protein: CSARVLTGGVGGYTF.